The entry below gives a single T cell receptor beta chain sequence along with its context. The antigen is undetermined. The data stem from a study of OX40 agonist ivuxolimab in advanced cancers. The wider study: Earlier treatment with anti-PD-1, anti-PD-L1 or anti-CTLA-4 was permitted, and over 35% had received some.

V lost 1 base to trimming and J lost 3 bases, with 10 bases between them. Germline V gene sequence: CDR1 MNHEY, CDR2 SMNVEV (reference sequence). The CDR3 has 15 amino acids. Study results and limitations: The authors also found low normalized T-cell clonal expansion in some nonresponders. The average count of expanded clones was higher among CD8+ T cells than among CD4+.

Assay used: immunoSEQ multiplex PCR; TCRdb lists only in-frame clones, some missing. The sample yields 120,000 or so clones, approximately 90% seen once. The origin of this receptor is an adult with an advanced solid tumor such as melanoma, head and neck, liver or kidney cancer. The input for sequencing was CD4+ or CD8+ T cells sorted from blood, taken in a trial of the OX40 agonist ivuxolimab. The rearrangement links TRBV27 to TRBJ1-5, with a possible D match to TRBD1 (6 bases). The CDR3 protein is CASSLLGHANQPQHF. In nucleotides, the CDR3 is TGTGCCAGCAGTTTATTGGGACATGCCAATCAGCCCCAGCATTTT.